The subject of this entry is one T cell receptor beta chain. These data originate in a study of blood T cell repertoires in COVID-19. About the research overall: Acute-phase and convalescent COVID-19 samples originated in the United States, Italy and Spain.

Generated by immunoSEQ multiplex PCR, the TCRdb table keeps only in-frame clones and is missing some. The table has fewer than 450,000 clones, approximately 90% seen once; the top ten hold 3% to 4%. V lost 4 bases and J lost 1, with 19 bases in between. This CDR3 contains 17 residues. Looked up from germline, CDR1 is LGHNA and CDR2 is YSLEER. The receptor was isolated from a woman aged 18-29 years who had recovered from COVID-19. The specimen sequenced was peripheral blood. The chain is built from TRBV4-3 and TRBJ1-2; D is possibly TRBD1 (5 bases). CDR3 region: CASSPRQAGEGNYGYTF. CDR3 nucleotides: TGCGCCAGCAGCCCTCGACAAGCGGGGGAGGGTAACTATGGCTACACCTTC.